The clone carrying this T cell receptor beta chain was detected a few times. The sample is drawn from a study of Graves' ophthalmopathy and Graves' hyperthyroidism. Amplifying from RNA transcripts, the study obtained TCR beta CDR3 regions. HTBI primers were used in a first-round RT-PCR, which preceded a second-round multiplex PCR. Each CDR3 protein is one row after TCRdb ran MiXCR on the multiplex PCR reads. The sample records 600,000 to 950,000 distinct CDR3 sequences, around 40% being singletons. In germline, CDR1 is SQVTM, CDR2 ANQGSEA. The CDR3 has 13 residues. V was cut by 1 base and J by 4 bases, with 9 bases left in between.

Sequencing used peripheral blood. This chain links TRBV29-1 with TRBJ2-3; D remains ambiguous. The clonotype originates from an adult man with Graves' ophthalmopathy. The DNA of the CDR3 is TGCAGCGTTGAAGGGGGTGTGGCAGATACGCAGTATTTT. The encoded protein is CSVEGGVADTQYF.